This T cell receptor (beta chain) originates from a study of blood T cell repertoires in COVID-19. Germline V gene lookup returns CDR1 LNHDA and CDR2 SQIVND (reference sequence). The V gene lost 3 bases and the J gene lost 2 bases, with 10 bases spanning the gap. The CDR3 extends over 15 amino acids. The assay was immunoSEQ multiplex PCR, and TCRdb's table has in-frame clones only and misses some. The data hold about 440,000 clones, with around 89% observed a single time. J is TRBJ1-4 and V is TRBV19; D possibly corresponds to TRBD1 (5 bases). Sequencing used peripheral blood. The clonotype was recovered from a woman aged 30 to 39 with acute or convalescent COVID-19. CDR3 sequence: CASSIGGRTNEKLFF. The DNA for the CDR3 is TGTGCCAGTAGTATCGGGGGACGGACTAATGAAAAACTGTTTTTT.